This TCR beta chain was sequenced during a study of preoperative IRX-2 immunotherapy in early breast cancer. The assay was immunoSEQ multiplex PCR, and TCRdb's table has in-frame clones only and misses some. The sample consists of approximately 98,000 clones, about nine tenths of them appearing once. Germline V gene data show CDR1 as LNHDA and CDR2 as SQIVND (reference sequence). CDR3 length equals 13 residues. V lost 8 bases and J 8 bases, leaving 13 bases between the germline ends. As for treatment: preoperative locoregional IRX-2 cytokine immunotherapy. Samples came from a phase Ib trial of preoperative locoregional IRX-2 cytokine immunotherapy.

V gene TRBV19 combines with J gene TRBJ1-6; tentatively, D is TRBD1 (5 bases). The clonotype comes from a human donor with breast cancer. The material sequenced was tumor tissue, taken after IRX-2 immunotherapy. The CDR3 nucleotides are TGTGCCAGTCGGGCCAGGGTGGATTCACCCCTCCACTTT. This gives the protein CASRARVDSPLHF.